This passage covers 19 T cell receptor beta chains from one sample sequenced in a study of spatial heterogeneity in lung cancer. The time point denotes: sample taken at primary tumor resection. TCRdb fed the 5' RACE reads into MiXCR, producing one record per CDR3 protein. The sample lists approximately 40,000 distinct CDR3 sequences; less than 6.5% were seen once. This sample comprised PBMCs, obtained at surgery. These receptors originate from a female donor with early-stage non-small cell lung cancer.

This clonotype has a count of ten or more. CDR3 DNA sequence: TGTGCCAGCTCACCCGGGACAGGAAGGGCGAACACTGAAGCTTTCTTT. Residues: CASSPGTGRANTEAFF. V usage is TRBV18 and J usage is TRBJ1-1, with 8 nucleotides matching TRBD1. The trim removed 3 bases at V and 1 base at J, leaving 7 bases unmatched. This CDR3 is 16 amino acids long. Germline CDR1 and CDR2: KGHSH and LQKENI.

J is TRBJ1-1 and V is TRBV12-5, with D maybe TRBD1 (6 bases). Germline CDR1 and CDR2: LGHNT and FRNRAP. Trimming left V 7 bases short and J 3 bases short, with 15 bases between. The CDR3 covers 14 residues. The CDR3 here is CASVSQGVDTEAFF. For the CDR3, the DNA is TGTGCTAGTGTTTCACAGGGAGTCGACACTGAAGCTTTCTTT.

The DNA for the CDR3 is TGTGCCAGCAGTTTCAGGGAGACCCAGTACTTC. Translation gives CASSFRETQYF. The rearrangement joins TRBV27 to TRBJ2-5; no clear D. The germline V gene has CDR1 MNHEY and CDR2 SMNVEV (reference sequence). The CDR3 is 11 residues long. The ends were cut back, 3 bases at V and 5 bases at J, with 4 bases in the middle.

This clonotype was detected many times. The V call is TRBV16, the J call TRBJ1-4; D gene ambiguous. CDR1 KGHSY and CDR2 FQNENV come from the germline V gene. V lost 0 bases to trimming and J lost 6 bases, with 8 bases between them. CDR3 size: 14 residues. This CDR3 is CASSQSRIDEKLFF. As DNA, the CDR3 is TGTGCCAGCAGCCAATCAAGGATCGATGAAAAACTGTTTTTT.

This clonotype was seen many times. For the CDR3, the DNA is TGTGCCACCTATTCCGGGGAGGGGGACGGGGAGACCCAGTACTTC. Protein sequence: CATYSGEGDGETQYF. The J gene is TRBJ2-5, the V gene TRBV10-3, with D tentatively TRBD2 (7 bases). Germline CDR1 reads ENHRY; CDR2 reads SYGVKD. Trimming shortened V by 10 bases and J by 5 bases, and 23 bases separated the two germline ends. CDR3 length equals 15 residues.

This clonotype occurred many times. This sequence joins TRBV20-1 and TRBJ1-4; D is perhaps TRBD1 (5 bases). Germline assignment: CDR1 DFQATT and CDR2 SNEGSKA (reference sequence). This CDR3 has 16 amino acids. V was clipped by 0 bases and J by 7 bases, with 18 bases between them. Here the CDR3 reads CSARDASWGRGEKLFF. CDR3 sequence (DNA): TGCAGTGCTAGAGATGCGTCTTGGGGGAGAGGTGAAAAACTGTTTTTT.

Many counts were recorded for this clonotype. The chain links TRBV6-5 to TRBJ2-7; TRBD1 matches at 7 bases. Losses at the gene ends were 7 bases for V and 2 bases for J; bases not matched to a gene: 8. The CDR3 spans 14 residues. Looked up from germline, CDR1 is MNHEY and CDR2 is SVGAGI. The CDR3 loop reads CASNYRDRPYEQYF. The CDR3 DNA reads as TGTGCCAGCAACTACCGGGACAGACCCTACGAGCAGTACTTC.

The gene calls are TRBV30 and TRBJ2-3; tentatively, D is TRBD2 (7 bases). Germline-derived CDR1 and CDR2 are GTSNPN and SVGIG (reference sequence). V gave up 0 bases and J gave up 0 bases, with 10 bases separating them. This CDR3 contains 15 residues. Written as DNA, the CDR3 is TGTGCCTGGAGTGTTGGCGGGGGCAGCACAGATACGCAGTATTTT. It encodes CAWSVGGGSTDTQYF. Complete variable domain (other parts from reference TRBV30 and TRBJ2-3): SQTIHQWPATLVQPVGSPLSLECTVEGTSNPNLYWYRQAAGRGLQLLFYSVGIGQISSEVPQNLSASRPQDRQFILSSKKLLLSDSGFYLCAWSVGGGSTDTQYFGPGTRLTVL.

This clonotype was seen repeatedly, ten times or more. The chain links TRBV5-1 to TRBJ2-3, with 9 nucleotides matching TRBD2. CDR1 and CDR2 (germline): SGHRS, YFSETQ. J gave up 0 bases and V 6 bases, and 5 bases lay outside the gene matches. This CDR3 spans 15 amino acids. The DNA of the CDR3 is TGCGCCAGCACCCCTAGCGGGGTTAGCACAGATACGCAGTATTTT. It is translated as CASTPSGVSTDTQYF.

This clonotype came up many times. V usage is TRBV3-1 and J usage is TRBJ2-7; 8 positions match TRBD2. The CDR3 is made up of 15 amino acids. Germline lookup yields CDR1 LGHDT and CDR2 YNNKEL (reference sequence). The V and J ends lost 2 bases and 9 bases, in that order; junction bases with no gene match: 12. CDR3 nucleotides: TGTGCCAGCAGCCAATACGCCGGGACTAGTTTCGCGCAGTACTTC. The encoded protein is CASSQYAGTSFAQYF.

The table lists this clonotype with many counts. The chain recombines TRBV9 with TRBJ2-3, with a possible D match to TRBD2 (6 bases). Germline loops: CDR1 SGDLS, CDR2 YYNGEE. CDR3 size: 14 residues. Trimming pared 3 bases from V and 4 bases from J, leaving 12 bases between. In DNA form, the CDR3 reads TGTGCCAGCAGCGATGGGACGGGGGCAGATACGCAGTATTTT. It codes for CASSDGTGADTQYF.

This clonotype was observed at least ten times. The CDR3 reads CSAARLENNEQFF. CDR3 in DNA: TGCAGTGCCGCCCGACTAGAAAACAATGAGCAGTTCTTC. The J gene is TRBJ2-1, the V gene TRBV20-1, with a possible D match to TRBD2 (6 bases). V was cut by 6 bases and J by 5 bases, with 14 bases left in between. This CDR3 has 13 residues. Per the germline V gene, CDR1 is DFQATT and CDR2 is SNEGSKA (reference sequence).

This clonotype was found many times. This rearrangement joins TRBV2 to TRBJ1-1, with D perhaps TRBD1 (6 bases). This CDR3 has 14 amino acids. The V gene lost 3 bases and the J gene lost 2 bases, with 10 bases spanning the gap. Germline V gene lookup returns CDR1 SNHLY and CDR2 FYNNEI. The CDR3 sequence is CASSDRTANTEAFF. The DNA of the CDR3 is TGTGCCAGCAGTGACCGGACAGCCAACACTGAAGCTTTCTTT. Drawing the rest from reference TRBV2 and TRBJ1-1, the complete variable domain is EPEVTQTPSHQVTQMGQEVILRCVPISNHLYFYWYRQILGQKVEFLVSFYNNEISEKSEIFDDQFSVERPDGSNFTLKIRSTKLEDSAMYFCASSDRTANTEAFFGQGTRLTVV.

This clonotype was observed at least ten times. The chain joins TRBV9 to TRBJ2-3, with D possibly being TRBD1 or TRBD2 (5 bases each). Trimming shortened V by 4 bases and J by 2 bases, and 20 bases separated the two germline ends. CDR1 is SGDLS, CDR2 YYNGEE, per germline. The CDR3 extends over 17 amino acids. CDR3 residues: CASSPRPGTGPTDTQYF. The CDR3 nucleotides read TGTGCCAGCAGCCCCCGCCCCGGGACGGGACCCACAGATACGCAGTATTTT.

The sample holds many counts of this clonotype. The chain is built from TRBV4-3 and TRBJ1-4; 8 bases match TRBD1. J was trimmed by 4 bases and V by 1 base; bases with no gene match: 2. This CDR3 is built from 15 residues. The germline V gene encodes CDR1 LGHNA and CDR2 YSLEER. CDR3: CASSQGTGFNEKLFF. CDR3 nucleotides: TGCGCCAGCAGCCAAGGGACAGGGTTTAATGAAAAACTGTTTTTT.

This clonotype was counted ten times or more. V usage is TRBV30 and J usage is TRBJ2-5, with 8 bases that match TRBD2. Trimming removed 4 bases from V and 3 bases from J; junction bases left unmatched: 7. From germline, CDR1 is GTSNPN and CDR2 SVGIG (reference sequence). This CDR3 has 14 residues. The CDR3 sequence: CAWTRGLGEETQYF. The CDR3 nucleotides read TGTGCCTGGACCAGGGGACTAGGGGAAGAGACCCAGTACTTC.

A few counts support this clonotype. V is TRBV11-2 and J is TRBJ2-1, with TRBD2 matching 7 bases. The CDR3 runs 15 residues. Germline CDR1 is SGHAT and CDR2 is FQNNGV. J gave up 4 bases and V 4 bases, and 7 bases lay outside the gene matches. In nucleotides, the CDR3 is TGTGCCAGCAGCTCTAGCCGGGGGGAGTACAATGAGCAGTTCTTC. Protein product: CASSSSRGEYNEQFF.

V is TRBV29-1 and J is TRBJ1-6, with D possibly matching TRBD1 (6 bases). Trimming removed 4 bases at V and 7 bases at J, with 11 bases between. CDR1 SQVTM and CDR2 ANQGSEA come from the germline V gene. The CDR3 is made up of 13 amino acids. The CDR3 is CSVGFQGNSPLHF. The CDR3 coding sequence is TGCAGCGTTGGGTTCCAGGGGAATTCACCCCTCCACTTT.

This clonotype showed up just a few times. In DNA form, the CDR3 reads TGTGCCAGCAACATCCTTGGGGTCACTGAAGCTTTCTTT. Its translation: CASNILGVTEAFF. V and J are TRBV28 and TRBJ1-1; D gene ambiguous. Germline V gives CDR1 MDHEN, CDR2 SYDVKM. The V gene lost 7 bases and the J gene lost 4 bases, with 13 bases spanning the gap. This CDR3 spans 13 amino acids.